This T cell receptor beta chain is from a study of blood T cell repertoires in COVID-19. Across the study: COVID-19 samples, acute and convalescent, were from the United States, Italy and Spain. T cells, B-cell-depleted T cells, or PBMCs supplied cDNA or gDNA.

As originally analysed: Reference gene primer amplification gave estimated nucleated cell counts. Sequencing was performed with immunoSEQ multiplex PCR; in TCRdb, only in-frame clones are kept and a portion is missing. Clonal size and the V and J genes are those of that table, whereas D and trimming came from the DNA. The repertoire has fewer than 110,000 clones, about 91% of them found once; the top ten carry roughly 17%. CDR3 length: 13 amino acids. Trimming left V 4 bases short and J 5 bases short, with 11 bases between. Germline loops: CDR1 LNHNV, CDR2 YYDKDF (reference sequence). The origin of this receptor is a man aged 50-60 years with acute or convalescent COVID-19. The genes are TRBV15 and TRBJ2-5; TRBD2 is a possible D gene (6 bases). The sample taken for sequencing was peripheral blood. The CDR3 loop reads CATSIVAGETQYF. The CDR3 DNA is TGTGCCACCAGCATAGTGGCGGGGGAGACCCAGTACTTC.